This T cell receptor (beta chain) came from a study of blood T cells in healthy people across ages. Study details: About one barcoded beta molecule per two T cells came from capture by template switching.

Then a second PCR, running about 6 to 11 cycles, was carried out with a sample-barcoded 5' primer and a J-beta primer mix. TCRdb re-called the 5' RACE reads through MiXCR, storing one row per CDR3 protein. Of around 1,000,000 distinct CDR3 sequences in the sample, about two fifths are singletons; the top ten hold about an eighth. Per sample, a minimum of 6.5 million PBMCs were isolated. Samples each had at least 5 micrograms of total RNA extracted. General study points: With naive T cell percentage, TCR beta diversity showed a strong correlation.

Comment on this clonotype: What it binds is not known.

The length of the CDR3 is 15 residues. V shed 7 bases and J 4 bases; nucleotides not matched to a gene: 10. Germline V gene data show CDR1 as MNHNS and CDR2 as SASEGT. The genes are TRBV6-1 and TRBJ1-2; 9 bases line up with TRBD1. The sequenced sample was blood. The source is a man aged 18 to 29 in good health. The CDR3 coding sequence is TGTGCCAGCACCCCGGACAGGGGCGCGTCCTATGGCTACACCTTC. Protein sequence: CASTPDRGASYGYTF.